Listed below are T cell receptor beta chains from one sample, sequenced in a study of T cells in Graves' hyperthyroidism and ophthalmopathy. TCRdb itself ran the multiplex PCR reads through MiXCR, one entry per CDR3 protein. The data hold 600,000 to 700,000 distinct CDR3 sequences, with nearly 45% observed a single time. Sample: peripheral blood or thyroid tissue (not recorded which). The receptor source for this set is an adult man with Graves' disease, either hyperthyroidism or ophthalmopathy (not recorded which). CDR3s include the opening cysteine and the closing phenylalanine or tryptophan. D genes are given only for firm matches. Clone size appears in some rows only: once, few, many, or a class for an expanded clone.

V gene,clone size,D gene,J gene,CDR3 protein,CDR3 DNA
TRBV29-1,many,TRBD1,TRBJ2-7,CSVATGTGLAEQYF,TGCAGCGTCGCTACCGGGACAGGGCTGGCCGAGCAGTACTTC
TRBV12-3/TRBV12-4,many,.,TRBJ1-5,CASSFPNRDQPQHF,TGTGCCAGCAGTTTCCCAAACAGGGACCAGCCCCAGCATTTT
TRBV7-2,few,.,TRBJ1-2,CASSQGGIYGYTF,TGTGCCAGCAGCCAAGGGGGGATCTATGGCTACACCTTC
TRBV19,.,TRBD1,TRBJ2-2,CASSPMGQGFGGELFF,TGTGCCAGTAGCCCGATGGGACAGGGGTTTGGCGGGGAGCTGTTTTTT
TRBV10-3,.,TRBD1,TRBJ1-4,CAATGTENEKLFF,TGTGCCGCGACCGGGACAGAAAATGAAAAACTGTTTTTT
TRBV29-1,many,.,TRBJ2-5,CSVTTMGRGETQYF,TGCAGCGTTACAACGATGGGACGGGGAGAGACCCAGTACTTC
TRBV11-2,.,TRBD2,TRBJ2-2,CASSGRAPGELFF,TGTGCCAGCAGCGGGAGGGCCCCCGGGGAGCTGTTTTTT
TRBV2,.,TRBD1,TRBJ1-2,CASREGDRDYGYTF,TGTGCCAGCAGAGAAGGGGACAGGGACTATGGCTACACCTTC
TRBV24-1,many,TRBD1,TRBJ2-2,CATSFRTTGPNTGELFF,TGTGCCACCAGTTTCAGGACGACAGGGCCGAACACCGGGGAGCTGTTTTTT
TRBV29-1,many,.,TRBJ1-2,CSVSDRTASGYTF,TGCAGCGTCTCGGACAGAACGGCGTCGGGCTACACCTTC
TRBV7-2,.,TRBD2,TRBJ2-7,CASQLLAGGRYF,TGTGCCAGCCAGCTTCTAGCGGGGGGGCGGTACTTC
TRBV7-2,few,.,TRBJ1-5,CASSWSGNQPQHF,TGTGCCAGCAGTTGGAGCGGGAATCAGCCCCAGCATTTT
TRBV11-2,.,TRBD1,TRBJ1-4,CASSYGQGAGEKLFF,TGTGCCAGCAGTTACGGACAGGGCGCGGGTGAAAAACTGTTTTTT
TRBV29-1,few,TRBD2,TRBJ2-2,CSVEIRSSGNTGELFF,TGCAGCGTTGAAATTCGATCTAGCGGTAACACCGGGGAGCTGTTTTTT
TRBV19,.,.,TRBJ1-4,CASSIQGGEKLFF,TGTGCCAGTAGTATACAGGGTGGTGAAAAACTGTTTTTT
TRBV20-1,.,TRBD1,TRBJ1-4,CSATQGAEKLFF,TGCAGTGCTACACAGGGGGCTGAAAAACTGTTTTTT
TRBV14,.,.,TRBJ2-7,CASSQRGGGYEQYF,TGTGCCAGCAGCCAACGTGGAGGAGGCTACGAGCAGTACTTC
TRBV15,.,.,TRBJ1-1,CATSSVSLNTEAFF,TGTGCCACCAGCAGTGTTAGTTTGAACACTGAAGCTTTCTTT
TRBV20-1,few,.,TRBJ1-1,CSARDSGPYVAFF,TGCAGTGCTAGAGATTCGGGCCCCTACGTGGCTTTCTTT
TRBV7-9,few,.,TRBJ1-5,CASSLLRSNQPQHF,TGTGCCAGCAGCTTGTTACGTAGCAATCAGCCCCAGCATTTT
TRBV2,.,TRBD1,TRBJ2-7,CASSLQAGTGYEQYF,TGTGCCAGCAGCTTACAAGCCGGGACAGGGTACGAGCAGTACTTC
TRBV6-1,few,.,TRBJ1-5,CASREPWTSNQPQHF,TGTGCCAGCAGGGAACCCTGGACGAGCAATCAGCCCCAGCATTTT
TRBV29-1,.,.,TRBJ1-3,CSAFPGPAIGNTIYF,TGCAGCGCATTCCCGGGACCGGCAATTGGAAACACCATATATTTT
TRBV7-9,.,TRBD1,TRBJ1-1,CASSLGTDRVEEAFF,TGTGCCAGCAGCTTAGGGACAGACAGGGTGGAAGAAGCTTTCTTT
TRBV7-3,.,TRBD1,TRBJ1-2,CASSQRIQGASYGYTF,TGCGCCAGCAGCCAGCGGATTCAGGGGGCCTCCTATGGCTACACCTTC
TRBV7-9,few,.,TRBJ1-1,CASSLAGGGPEAFF,TGTGCCAGCAGCTTAGCCGGGGGAGGCCCTGAAGCTTTCTTT
TRBV7-9,many,.,TRBJ2-5,CASSLDWETQYF,TGTGCCAGCAGCTTAGACTGGGAGACCCAGTACTTC
TRBV20-1,few,TRBD2,TRBJ2-7,CSARDVREVWGEQYF,TGCAGTGCTAGAGATGTGCGGGAGGTGTGGGGCGAGCAGTACTTC
TRBV19,few,.,TRBJ1-1,CASSISSGPREAFF,TGTGCCAGTAGTATTAGCTCAGGACCCCGTGAAGCTTTCTTT
TRBV10-3,.,.,TRBJ1-2,CAISESRGGYGYTF,TGTGCCATCAGTGAGTCGCGGGGGGGCTATGGCTACACCTTC
TRBV15,.,.,TRBJ1-4,CATSRVRAYEKLFF,TGTGCCACCAGCAGAGTACGGGCGTACGAAAAACTGTTTTTT
TRBV10-3,.,.,TRBJ2-1,CAATPGRRNEQFF,TGTGCCGCGACACCCGGACGCCGCAATGAGCAGTTCTTC
TRBV29-1,once,.,TRBJ2-7,CSEKVARDYEQYF,TGCAGCGAAAAGGTAGCCAGAGACTACGAGCAGTACTTC
TRBV5-1,.,TRBD1,TRBJ2-7,CASSLARGTAYYEQYF,TGCGCCAGCAGCTTGGCCAGAGGGACAGCATACTACGAGCAGTACTTC
TRBV5-4,few,.,TRBJ1-2,CASSAMPSLGSYGYTF,TGTGCCAGCAGCGCAATGCCCAGTCTCGGGAGTTATGGCTACACCTTC
TRBV2,few,TRBD1,TRBJ1-1,CASRGRRGLTEAFF,TGTGCCAGCAGGGGCCGCAGGGGGCTCACTGAAGCTTTCTTT
TRBV29-1,few,TRBD1,TRBJ2-5,CSARQGKETQYF,TGCAGCGCCAGACAGGGGAAAGAGACCCAGTACTTC
TRBV20-1,.,.,TRBJ1-2,CSARDPRDGYGYTF,TGCAGTGCTAGAGACCCCAGGGACGGCTATGGCTACACCTTC
TRBV7-2,.,.,TRBJ1-1,CASSPAGRGSEAFF,TGTGCCAGCAGCCCCGCGGGTAGGGGTTCTGAAGCTTTCTTT
TRBV2,.,TRBD1,TRBJ1-1,CAISGTAMYTEAFF,TGTGCCATCAGTGGGACAGCGATGTACACTGAAGCTTTCTTT
TRBV7-2,many,.,TRBJ1-5,CASSLGPDSNQPQHF,TGTGCCAGCAGCTTAGGCCCGGATAGCAATCAGCCCCAGCATTTT
TRBV7-2,few,TRBD2,TRBJ2-7,CASSLEASGGYEQYF,TGTGCCAGCAGCTTGGAGGCTAGCGGGGGCTACGAGCAGTACTTC
TRBV2,.,TRBD1,TRBJ2-7,CASTGTGGATEQYF,TGTGCCAGCACCGGGACAGGGGGGGCGACCGAGCAGTACTTC
TRBV24-1,many,.,TRBJ1-6,CATSAAGVDSPLHF,TGTGCCACCAGTGCAGCAGGGGTGGATTCACCCCTCCACTTT
TRBV19,.,TRBD2,TRBJ2-5,CASSAGRIAGGQGTQYF,TGTGCCAGTAGTGCCGGGAGAATAGCGGGGGGGCAAGGGACCCAGTACTTC
TRBV2,.,.,TRBJ2-5,CASSPDETQYF,TGTGCCAGCAGCCCGGACGAGACCCAGTACTTC
TRBV10-3,.,.,TRBJ2-7,CAIGVGRGSYEQYF,TGTGCCATCGGTGTGGGCAGGGGCTCCTACGAGCAGTACTTC
TRBV7-8,many,.,TRBJ2-7,CASSLRAGYEQYF,TGTGCCAGCAGCTTAAGGGCAGGGTACGAGCAGTACTTC
TRBV24-1,many,.,TRBJ1-1,CATSDSRTDNTEAFF,TGTGCCACCAGTGACTCCAGGACAGATAACACTGAAGCTTTCTTT
TRBV29-1,.,.,TRBJ2-6,CSVDVGGGGANVLTF,TGCAGCGTTGACGTTGGCGGAGGTGGGGCCAACGTCCTGACTTTC
TRBV9,.,.,TRBJ1-4,CASSSSPGTPNEKLFF,TGTGCCAGCAGCTCGAGCCCAGGGACACCTAATGAAAAACTGTTTTTT
TRBV5-1,.,.,TRBJ2-7,CASGLGRYEQYF,TGCGCCAGCGGATTGGGTCGGTACGAGCAGTACTTC
TRBV10-3,.,.,TRBJ1-5,CAISGQLNQPQHF,TGTGCCATCAGTGGACAGCTCAATCAGCCCCAGCATTTT